Below are 15 T cell receptor beta chains sequenced from a single sample in a study of T-cell reconstitution after alpha-beta-depleted transplantation in children. Preparation of the TCRbeta library used unique molecular identifiers. TCRdb reprocessed the PCR reads via MiXCR and lists one record per CDR3 protein. The sample records fewer than 400,000 distinct CDR3 sequences, approximately 20% being singletons. The sequenced sample was PBMCs from the stem cell graft donor, obtained from the stem cell graft. Receptors were obtained from a human donor who donated a stem cell graft to a child with acute myeloid leukemia.

This chain uses TRBV20-1 with TRBJ2-2, with D possibly being TRBD2 (7 bases). CDR3 length equals 19 residues. Trimming left V 1 base short and J 0 bases short, with 21 bases between. Germline loops: CDR1 DFQATT, CDR2 SNEGSKA (reference sequence). CDR3 DNA sequence: TGCAGTGCTAGAGGGTTTGGTGGGAGGGGGGACCCGAACACCGGGGAGCTGTTTTTT. It translates to CSARGFGGRGDPNTGELFF.

This clonotype showed up just once. V gene TRBV3-1 combines with J gene TRBJ2-3, with 9 bases matching TRBD2. In germline, CDR1 is LGHDT, CDR2 YNNKEL (reference sequence). The CDR3 has 15 residues. The ends lost 4 bases at V and 5 bases at J; junction bases unmatched: 7. CDR3 coding DNA: TGTGCCAGCAGCCTCGGGGCGGGAGGGCGAGATACGCAGTATTTT. Its translation is CASSLGAGGRDTQYF.

This clonotype was seen many times. The rearrangement joins TRBV20-1 to TRBJ2-1, with 9 bases that match TRBD2. CDR1 and CDR2 from the germline V gene are DFQATT and SNEGSKA (reference sequence). This CDR3 is 16 amino acids long. V shed 3 bases, J shed 7 bases, and the junction held 13 bases outside the gene matches. Written as DNA, the CDR3 is TGCAGTGCTAGGCCACGAGGGCGGGAGGGAATGAATGAGCAGTTCTTC. This gives the protein CSARPRGREGMNEQFF.

CDR3 nucleotide sequence: TGTGCCAGCAGCCCCCTCACAGGGGTCCCAGAGACCCAGTACTTC. Translation gives CASSPLTGVPETQYF. The V and J genes are TRBV7-2 and TRBJ2-5, with 7 bases fitting TRBD1. The junction had 10 bases not matched to a gene; V was cut back by 5 bases and J by 4 bases. This CDR3 has 15 amino acids. The germline V gene encodes CDR1 SGHTA and CDR2 FQGNSA.

In this sample, this clonotype turned up many times. As DNA, the CDR3 is TGTGCCAGCAGTTATGGACAGGGAAGACATGGCTACACCTTC. Residues: CASSYGQGRHGYTF. This chain joins TRBV6-5 and TRBJ1-2; TRBD1 matches 8 bases. The germline CDR1 and CDR2 sequences are MNHEY and SVGAGI. After removal of 3 bases from V and 6 bases from J, the junction contained 6 bases not matched to a gene. This CDR3 is built from 14 residues.

The chain has TRBV28 and TRBJ1-4, with 7 bases identical to TRBD1. This CDR3 contains 17 residues. The V gene's germline CDR1 is MDHEN and CDR2 SYDVKM. V gave up 5 bases and J gave up 8 bases; unmatched junction bases: 17. The CDR3 here is CASSPGGLARGDEKLFF. CDR3 DNA: TGTGCCAGCAGTCCTGGTGGTTTGGCCAGGGGGGACGAAAAACTGTTTTTT.

The chain is built from TRBV5-1 and TRBJ2-3, with D unclear. CDR1 is SGHRS, CDR2 YFSETQ, per germline. Trimming took 0 bases from V and 6 from J, leaving 14 bases between them. The CDR3 loop spans 15 amino acids. CDR3 sequence (DNA): TGCGCCAGCAGCTTGGACCCCTGGCAGGTGGATACGCAGTATTTT. Translated, it gives CASSLDPWQVDTQYF.

This clonotype has a handful of counts. The chain has TRBV19 and TRBJ1-5, with D possibly matching TRBD1 (6 bases). V was clipped by 7 bases and J by 3 bases, with 10 bases between them. The CDR3 is 13 amino acids. Germline V gives CDR1 LNHDA, CDR2 SQIVND (reference sequence). The CDR3 DNA follows: TGTGCCAGTACAGGGGTCCCCAATCAGCCCCAGCATTTT. The encoded protein is CASTGVPNQPQHF.

This clonotype was seen many times. This chain joins TRBV27 and TRBJ2-1; the D call may be TRBD1 or TRBD2 (6 bases each). The length of the CDR3 is 15 residues. Trimming took 3 bases from V and 7 from J, leaving 16 bases between them. CDR1 and CDR2 from the germline V gene are MNHEY and SMNVEV (reference sequence). CDR3 protein: CASSFTGVRGNEQFF. CDR3 nucleotide sequence: TGTGCCAGCAGTTTTACGGGAGTTAGGGGGAATGAGCAGTTCTTC.

This sequence joins TRBV7-9 and TRBJ2-3; D may match TRBD1 or TRBD2 (5 bases each). With 6 bases removed from V and 6 bases from J, the gap between germline ends came to 7 bases. Germline CDR1 is SEHNR and CDR2 is FQNEAQ (reference sequence). CDR3 size: 11 residues. CDR3 nucleotide sequence: TGTGCCAGCAGGGGGGTGGATACGCAGTATTTT. This codes for CASRGVDTQYF.

V gene TRBV29-1 combines with J gene TRBJ2-3; the D call may be TRBD1 or TRBD2 (5 bases each). The CDR3 contains 14 residues. Trimming removed 5 bases from V and 4 bases from J, with 16 bases in between. In germline, CDR1 is SQVTM, CDR2 ANQGSEA. The CDR3 here is CSVRGASRADTQYF. CDR3 DNA sequence: TGCAGCGTTCGAGGGGCGTCAAGGGCAGATACGCAGTATTTT.

This clonotype was seen only a few times. The V gene is TRBV29-1, the J gene TRBJ2-7, with 7 bases that match TRBD1. Germline values: CDR1 SQVTM, CDR2 ANQGSEA. This CDR3 is built from 14 residues. After removal of 6 bases from V and 1 base from J, the junction contained 9 bases not matched to a gene. For the CDR3, the DNA is TGCAGCGTGAGAGTACAGGGGAATTCCTACGAGCAGTACTTC. Its translation: CSVRVQGNSYEQYF.

Here the CDR3 reads CASRSGLPFYNEQFF. In DNA form, the CDR3 reads TGTGCCAGCAGATCGGGACTCCCCTTCTACAATGAGCAGTTCTTC. This chain joins TRBV28 and TRBJ2-1; D possibly corresponds to TRBD2 (6 bases). CDR1 is MDHEN, CDR2 SYDVKM, per germline. Trimming removed 6 bases at V and 3 bases at J, with 15 bases between. The CDR3 is 15 residues long.

This clonotype showed up just a few times. CDR3 nucleotide sequence: TGTGCCAGCAGTGGAGACCGTAGCGGGCGGAGCTCCTACAATGAGCAGTTCTTC. It yields the protein CASSGDRSGRSSYNEQFF. The V call is TRBV2, the J call TRBJ2-1; 7 bases line up with TRBD2. CDR3 length: 18 amino acids. V lost 4 bases to trimming and J lost 0 bases; unmatched junction nucleotides: 12. Germline V gene data show CDR1 as SNHLY and CDR2 as FYNNEI.

This clonotype was recorded many times. The chain links TRBV12-3 or TRBV12-4 to TRBJ2-1; weak D call: TRBD1 (6 bases). The CDR3 runs 13 residues. The V end lost 6 bases, the J end lost 6 bases, and 12 bases lay between the germline ends. This CDR3 is CASRVTGSNEQFF. Written as DNA, the CDR3 is TGTGCCAGCAGAGTGACAGGCTCCAATGAGCAGTTCTTC.